The rows below give T cell receptor beta chains drawn from one sample of a study of T-cell reconstitution after alpha-beta-depleted transplantation in children. From the PCR reads, TCRdb called clonotypes with MiXCR, one entry per CDR3 protein. The sample has under 25,000 distinct CDR3 sequences, 10% to 15% seen once. The starting material was PBMCs, mostly from graft donor cells, obtained 60 days after TCRalphabeta/CD19-depleted stem cell transplant. These receptors came from a female patient aged 2 to 10 who had a stem cell transplant for congenital amegakaryocytic thrombocytopenia, so the T cells may come from the graft donor. Each CDR3 is given with its conserved first and last residue. Each record gives: J gene, V gene, clone size, CDR3 length, D gene, CDR3 DNA, CDR3 protein. D genes are given only for firm matches. The size entry is marked missing in some rows and otherwise reads once, few, many or a size class.

j_call: TRBJ1-4
v_call: TRBV5-1
clone_size: -
cdr3_length: 12
d_call: -
cdr3_nt: TGCGCCAGCAGCTGGATCGGGGAAAAACTGTTTTTT
cdr3_aa: CASSWIGEKLFF

j_call: TRBJ1-6
v_call: TRBV6-4
clone_size: many
cdr3_length: 18
d_call: -
cdr3_nt: TGTGCCAGCAGTGACCCAAAGTGGGGGAGCTCCTATAATTCACCCCTCCACTTT
cdr3_aa: CASSDPKWGSSYNSPLHF

j_call: TRBJ2-7
v_call: TRBV18
clone_size: many
cdr3_length: 16
d_call: -
cdr3_nt: TGTGCCAGCTCACCTGGACAGAGACTAACCCACTACGAGCAGTACTTC
cdr3_aa: CASSPGQRLTHYEQYF

j_call: TRBJ1-1
v_call: TRBV5-1
clone_size: many
cdr3_length: 14
d_call: -
cdr3_nt: TGCGCCAGCAGCTTGGCGGGGGCAAACACTGAAGCTTTCTTT
cdr3_aa: CASSLAGANTEAFF

j_call: TRBJ1-5
v_call: TRBV20-1
clone_size: many
cdr3_length: 16
d_call: -
cdr3_nt: TGCAGTGCTAGTGAGTGGGGGGCGCAGGGCAATCAGCCCCAGCATTTT
cdr3_aa: CSASEWGAQGNQPQHF

j_call: TRBJ2-7
v_call: TRBV5-5
clone_size: many
cdr3_length: 13
d_call: TRBD1
cdr3_nt: TGTGCCAGCAGCTCCGAACAGGGGCGCGAGCAGTACTTC
cdr3_aa: CASSSEQGREQYF

j_call: TRBJ2-1
v_call: TRBV13
clone_size: many
cdr3_length: 12
d_call: -
cdr3_nt: TGTGCCAGCAGCATTACGGGCAATGAGCAGTTCTTC
cdr3_aa: CASSITGNEQFF

j_call: TRBJ2-2
v_call: TRBV11-1
clone_size: many
cdr3_length: 15
d_call: -
cdr3_nt: TGTGCCAGCAGCTTCGGGCGGTTTGACACCGGGGAGCTGTTTTTT
cdr3_aa: CASSFGRFDTGELFF

j_call: TRBJ1-1
v_call: TRBV20-1
clone_size: many
cdr3_length: 16
d_call: TRBD1
cdr3_nt: TGCAGTGCTAGAGATTCCGGGGAGACAGGGGGCACTGAAGCTTTCTTT
cdr3_aa: CSARDSGETGGTEAFF

j_call: TRBJ1-2
v_call: TRBV20-1
clone_size: many
cdr3_length: 12
d_call: -
cdr3_nt: TGCAGTGCCCCCGGCGGGACATATGGCTACACCTTC
cdr3_aa: CSAPGGTYGYTF

j_call: TRBJ2-7
v_call: TRBV7-8
clone_size: -
cdr3_length: 13
d_call: TRBD1
cdr3_nt: TGTGCCAGCAGCTCCTTCGACAGGGTGGAGCAGTACTTC
cdr3_aa: CASSSFDRVEQYF

j_call: TRBJ2-1
v_call: TRBV29-1
clone_size: many
cdr3_length: 15
d_call: TRBD2
cdr3_nt: TGCAGCGTTGAGGAGGGAGCGGGAGGAAGCAATGAGCAGTTCTTC
cdr3_aa: CSVEEGAGGSNEQFF

j_call: TRBJ2-2
v_call: TRBV7-6
clone_size: many
cdr3_length: 14
d_call: -
cdr3_nt: TGTGCCAGCAGCTTTTATCCTAGGGCCGGGGAGCTGTTTTTT
cdr3_aa: CASSFYPRAGELFF

j_call: TRBJ1-4
v_call: TRBV4-2
clone_size: many
cdr3_length: 14
d_call: -
cdr3_nt: TGTGCCAGCAGCCTCGGACGCCCGGATGAAAAACTGTTTTTT
cdr3_aa: CASSLGRPDEKLFF

j_call: TRBJ2-1
v_call: TRBV12-3/TRBV12-4
clone_size: many
cdr3_length: 15
d_call: TRBD2
cdr3_nt: TGTGCCAGCAAAATAGCGGGAGGCCAGTACAATGAGCAGTTCTTC
cdr3_aa: CASKIAGGQYNEQFF

j_call: TRBJ1-2
v_call: TRBV10-3
clone_size: many
cdr3_length: 12
d_call: TRBD1
cdr3_nt: TGTGCCACCCGACAGGGAGACTATGGCTACACCTTC
cdr3_aa: CATRQGDYGYTF

j_call: TRBJ2-7
v_call: TRBV23-1
clone_size: many
cdr3_length: 13
d_call: -
cdr3_nt: TGCGCCAGCGGAGCGGGTGGCTGTCGTGAGCAGTACTTC
cdr3_aa: CASGAGGCREQYF

j_call: TRBJ2-2
v_call: TRBV7-9
clone_size: many
cdr3_length: 15
d_call: -
cdr3_nt: TGTGCCAGCAGCTTAACGAGAGGGAACACCGGGGAGCTGTTTTTT
cdr3_aa: CASSLTRGNTGELFF

j_call: TRBJ1-1
v_call: TRBV6-6
clone_size: many
cdr3_length: 12
d_call: -
cdr3_nt: TGTGCCAGTACCCGGGGGGGAACTGAAGCTTTCTTT
cdr3_aa: CASTRGGTEAFF

j_call: TRBJ2-5
v_call: TRBV27
clone_size: many
cdr3_length: 16
d_call: TRBD2
cdr3_nt: TGTGCCAGCAGTCAAGGACTAGCGGGAGTCCAAGAGACCCAGTACTTC
cdr3_aa: CASSQGLAGVQETQYF

j_call: TRBJ2-3
v_call: TRBV20-1
clone_size: many
cdr3_length: 12
d_call: -
cdr3_nt: TGCAGCGCCGACCCCCTCGCCGATACGCAGTATTTT
cdr3_aa: CSADPLADTQYF

j_call: TRBJ2-3
v_call: TRBV2
clone_size: many
cdr3_length: 15
d_call: -
cdr3_nt: TGTGCCAGCAGGCGGGACGTCCCACTCACAGATACGCAGTATTTT
cdr3_aa: CASRRDVPLTDTQYF

j_call: TRBJ1-1
v_call: TRBV25-1
clone_size: few
cdr3_length: 13
d_call: -
cdr3_nt: TGTGCCAGCAGTGAATACCGAGACAGTGAAGCTTTCTTT
cdr3_aa: CASSEYRDSEAFF

j_call: TRBJ2-1
v_call: TRBV20-1
clone_size: medium-sized
cdr3_length: 14
d_call: -
cdr3_nt: TGCAGTGCACCGGGACTGCTAAGGTACAATGAGCAGTTCTTC
cdr3_aa: CSAPGLLRYNEQFF

j_call: TRBJ2-1
v_call: TRBV20-1
clone_size: medium-sized
cdr3_length: 13
d_call: TRBD2
cdr3_nt: TGCAGTGCCGCGGGACTAGATGGCAATGAGCAGTTCTTC
cdr3_aa: CSAAGLDGNEQFF

j_call: TRBJ2-1
v_call: TRBV15
clone_size: many
cdr3_length: 16
d_call: -
cdr3_nt: TGTGCCACCAGCAGAGAGGGTATGAGCTCCTACAATGAGCAGTTCTTC
cdr3_aa: CATSREGMSSYNEQFF

j_call: TRBJ2-1
v_call: TRBV27
clone_size: many
cdr3_length: 14
d_call: -
cdr3_nt: TGTGCCAGCAGTTTATGGCAGGTGGGCAATGAGCAGTTCTTC
cdr3_aa: CASSLWQVGNEQFF

j_call: TRBJ2-3
v_call: TRBV6-1
clone_size: -
cdr3_length: 15
d_call: TRBD2
cdr3_nt: TGTGCCAGCAGTGAACAGGGACTATGGGGGGATACGCAGTATTTT
cdr3_aa: CASSEQGLWGDTQYF

j_call: TRBJ2-1
v_call: TRBV5-5
clone_size: many
cdr3_length: 15
d_call: TRBD2
cdr3_nt: TGTGCCAGCAGCCTAGCGGGCCGTACCTACAATGAGCAGTTCTTC
cdr3_aa: CASSLAGRTYNEQFF

j_call: TRBJ2-1
v_call: TRBV12-5
clone_size: -
cdr3_length: 19
d_call: TRBD1
cdr3_nt: TGTGCTAGTGGTTTGGTAATATCCCTTTTTGACAGGGGTGGCAATGAGCAGTTCTTC
cdr3_aa: CASGLVISLFDRGGNEQFF

j_call: TRBJ1-2
v_call: TRBV11-2
clone_size: -
cdr3_length: 17
d_call: TRBD1
cdr3_nt: TGTGCCAGCAGCCAAATTGCCGGGACAGGGGGCGACTATGGCTACACCTTC
cdr3_aa: CASSQIAGTGGDYGYTF

j_call: TRBJ1-5
v_call: TRBV11-2
clone_size: many
cdr3_length: 15
d_call: -
cdr3_nt: TGTGCCAGCAGCTTAGACAGGGGCAGCAATCAGCCCCAGCATTTT
cdr3_aa: CASSLDRGSNQPQHF

j_call: TRBJ2-5
v_call: TRBV5-1
clone_size: -
cdr3_length: 14
d_call: -
cdr3_nt: TGCGCCAGCAGCCACCCTGGGAACCAAGAGACCCAGTACTTC
cdr3_aa: CASSHPGNQETQYF

j_call: TRBJ2-1
v_call: TRBV29-1
clone_size: many
cdr3_length: 13
d_call: TRBD2
cdr3_nt: TGCAGCGTCCGACTAGCGCAGTACAATGAGCAGTTCTTC
cdr3_aa: CSVRLAQYNEQFF

j_call: TRBJ2-2
v_call: TRBV5-1
clone_size: many
cdr3_length: 16
d_call: TRBD2
cdr3_nt: TGCGCCAGCAGGGCCGGAGCGGGAGAGGCTACCGGGGAGCTGTTTTTT
cdr3_aa: CASRAGAGEATGELFF

j_call: TRBJ2-5
v_call: TRBV20-1
clone_size: many
cdr3_length: 17
d_call: TRBD2
cdr3_nt: TGCAGTGCTAGACCCGGACTAGCGGGCCGACGGGGAGAGACCCAGTACTTC
cdr3_aa: CSARPGLAGRRGETQYF

j_call: TRBJ2-3
v_call: TRBV4-1
clone_size: -
cdr3_length: 14
d_call: TRBD2
cdr3_nt: TGCGCCAGCAGCCACGCTAGCGGGAGAGATACGCAGTATTTT
cdr3_aa: CASSHASGRDTQYF

j_call: TRBJ2-3
v_call: TRBV13
clone_size: many
cdr3_length: 15
d_call: -
cdr3_nt: TGTGCCAGCAGCCCCGGACTGTCGAGCACAGATACGCAGTATTTT
cdr3_aa: CASSPGLSSTDTQYF

j_call: TRBJ2-1
v_call: TRBV5-1
clone_size: medium-sized
cdr3_length: 17
d_call: TRBD2
cdr3_nt: TGCGCCAGCAGCCCGCTCTTTGGACTAGCGGGAGAGGGTGAGCAGTTCTTC
cdr3_aa: CASSPLFGLAGEGEQFF

j_call: TRBJ2-5
v_call: TRBV27
clone_size: many
cdr3_length: 14
d_call: -
cdr3_nt: TGTGCCAGCAGTAGGGGGATTGACAGAGAGACCCAGTACTTC
cdr3_aa: CASSRGIDRETQYF

j_call: TRBJ2-4
v_call: TRBV12-3/TRBV12-4
clone_size: many
cdr3_length: 15
d_call: -
cdr3_nt: TGTGCCAGCAGTAATCGGCAGGCTGACAAAAACATTCAGTACTTC
cdr3_aa: CASSNRQADKNIQYF

j_call: TRBJ2-5
v_call: TRBV7-6
clone_size: many
cdr3_length: 18
d_call: TRBD2
cdr3_nt: TGTGCCAGCAGCTTAAGCCTAGCGGGAGTCCGGGGCCAAGAGACCCAGTACTTC
cdr3_aa: CASSLSLAGVRGQETQYF

j_call: TRBJ2-1
v_call: TRBV7-8
clone_size: -
cdr3_length: 14
d_call: -
cdr3_nt: TGTGCCAGCAGCTTTAGGATAGGAACTTATGAGCAGTTCTTC
cdr3_aa: CASSFRIGTYEQFF

j_call: TRBJ2-1
v_call: TRBV7-9
clone_size: many
cdr3_length: 14
d_call: -
cdr3_nt: TGTGCCAGCAGCTTATCGCCCTACAAGGGAGGGCAGTTCTTC
cdr3_aa: CASSLSPYKGGQFF

j_call: TRBJ2-3
v_call: TRBV6-6
clone_size: many
cdr3_length: 11
d_call: -
cdr3_nt: TGTGCCAGCACCCAGGGAGATACGCAGTATTTT
cdr3_aa: CASTQGDTQYF

j_call: TRBJ2-3
v_call: TRBV10-3
clone_size: many
cdr3_length: 19
d_call: TRBD2
cdr3_nt: TGTGCCATCAGCGAGGGAAAGAGGGCTAGCGGGAGACCCACAGATACGCAGTATTTT
cdr3_aa: CAISEGKRASGRPTDTQYF

j_call: TRBJ2-3
v_call: TRBV29-1
clone_size: many
cdr3_length: 14
d_call: -
cdr3_nt: TGCAGCGTTTCAGGAGAGCCTAGCACAGATACGCAGTATTTT
cdr3_aa: CSVSGEPSTDTQYF

j_call: TRBJ2-7
v_call: TRBV5-1
clone_size: many
cdr3_length: 18
d_call: TRBD1
cdr3_nt: TGCGCCAGCAGCTTGGCCTTCGGCCAGGGACAGGCGACCTACGAGCAGTACTTC
cdr3_aa: CASSLAFGQGQATYEQYF

j_call: TRBJ2-1
v_call: TRBV5-1
clone_size: many
cdr3_length: 16
d_call: TRBD2
cdr3_nt: TGCGCCAGCAGCTCCCTTAGCGGGAGGATATACAATGAGCAGTTCTTC
cdr3_aa: CASSSLSGRIYNEQFF

j_call: TRBJ2-1
v_call: TRBV6-5
clone_size: many
cdr3_length: 13
d_call: -
cdr3_nt: TGTGCCAGCAGAAACACCCTAGAGGATGAGCAGTTCTTC
cdr3_aa: CASRNTLEDEQFF

j_call: TRBJ2-2
v_call: TRBV12-3/TRBV12-4
clone_size: many
cdr3_length: 14
d_call: -
cdr3_nt: TGTGCCAGCAGTTACCAGGGGAACACCGGGGAGCTGTTTTTT
cdr3_aa: CASSYQGNTGELFF

j_call: TRBJ2-7
v_call: TRBV7-2
clone_size: many
cdr3_length: 12
d_call: -
cdr3_nt: TGTGCCAGCAGCGAGGTCTCCTACGAGCAGTACTTC
cdr3_aa: CASSEVSYEQYF

j_call: TRBJ2-3
v_call: TRBV7-6
clone_size: many
cdr3_length: 14
d_call: -
cdr3_nt: TGTGCCAGCAGCGGTCAGGGGACCACAGATACGCAGTATTTT
cdr3_aa: CASSGQGTTDTQYF

j_call: TRBJ2-2
v_call: TRBV4-1
clone_size: -
cdr3_length: 18
d_call: -
cdr3_nt: TGCGCCAGCAGCCAGGGCCTGAGATCGAGGGGCGCCACCGGGGAGCTGTTTTTT
cdr3_aa: CASSQGLRSRGATGELFF

j_call: TRBJ1-1
v_call: TRBV5-6
clone_size: many
cdr3_length: 14
d_call: -
cdr3_nt: TGTGCCAGCAGCTTGGATCAGTGGAGCACTGAAGCTTTCTTT
cdr3_aa: CASSLDQWSTEAFF

j_call: TRBJ1-1
v_call: TRBV12-3/TRBV12-4
clone_size: many
cdr3_length: 14
d_call: -
cdr3_nt: TGTGCCAGCAGCCCGCGTCGGACGGACCCTGAAGCTTTCTTT
cdr3_aa: CASSPRRTDPEAFF

j_call: TRBJ1-4
v_call: TRBV6-7
clone_size: -
cdr3_length: 15
d_call: -
cdr3_nt: TGTGCTAGTCCACAGGGTTTGGTCTTTAATGAAAAGCTGTTTTTT
cdr3_aa: CASPQGLVFNEKLFF

j_call: TRBJ2-1
v_call: TRBV11-2
clone_size: many
cdr3_length: 18
d_call: TRBD2
cdr3_nt: TGTGCCAGCAGCTCCCCCAGCGGGAGGGCTAGCTCCTACAATGAGCAGTTCTTC
cdr3_aa: CASSSPSGRASSYNEQFF